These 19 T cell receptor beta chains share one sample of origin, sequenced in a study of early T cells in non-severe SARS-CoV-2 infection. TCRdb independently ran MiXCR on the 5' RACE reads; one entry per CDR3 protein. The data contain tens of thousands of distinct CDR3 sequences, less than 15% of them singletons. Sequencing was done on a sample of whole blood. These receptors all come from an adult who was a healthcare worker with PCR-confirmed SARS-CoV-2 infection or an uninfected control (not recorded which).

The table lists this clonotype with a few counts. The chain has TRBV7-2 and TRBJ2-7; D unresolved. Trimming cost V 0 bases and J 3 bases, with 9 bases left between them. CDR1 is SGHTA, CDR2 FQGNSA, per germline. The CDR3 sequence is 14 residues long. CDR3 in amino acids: CASSLAGRNYEQYF. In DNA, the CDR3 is TGTGCCAGCAGCTTAGCGGGCCGGAACTACGAGCAGTACTTC.

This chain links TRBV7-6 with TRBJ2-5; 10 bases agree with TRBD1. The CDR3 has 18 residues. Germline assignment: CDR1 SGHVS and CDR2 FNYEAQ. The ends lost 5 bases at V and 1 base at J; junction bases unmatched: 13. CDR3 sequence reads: CASSGTPGTGELQETQYF. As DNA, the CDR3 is TGTGCCAGCAGCGGAACCCCCGGGACAGGGGAGCTCCAAGAGACCCAGTACTTC. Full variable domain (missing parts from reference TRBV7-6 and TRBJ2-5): GAGVSQSPRYKVTKRGQDVALRCDPISGHVSLYWYRQALGQGPEFLTYFNYEAQQDKSGLPNDRFSAERPEGSISTLTIQRTEQRDSAMYRCASSGTPGTGELQETQYFGPGTRLLVL.

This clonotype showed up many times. CDR3 loop: CSVEGTDAGYTF. Written as DNA, the CDR3 is TGCAGCGTCGAGGGGACCGACGCTGGCTACACCTTC. The chain has TRBV29-1 and TRBJ1-2, with D possibly TRBD1 on 5 matching bases. There are 12 residues in the CDR3. Trimming cost V 6 bases and J 7 bases, with 15 bases left between them. CDR1 and CDR2 from the germline V gene are SQVTM and ANQGSEA.

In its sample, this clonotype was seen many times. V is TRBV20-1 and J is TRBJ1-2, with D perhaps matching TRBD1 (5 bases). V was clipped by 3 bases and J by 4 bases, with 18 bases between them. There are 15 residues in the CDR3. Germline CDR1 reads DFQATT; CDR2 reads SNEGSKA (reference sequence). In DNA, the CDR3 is TGCAGTGCTAGCCTACAGTTAAAAGGGACCTATGGCTACACCTTC. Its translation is CSASLQLKGTYGYTF.

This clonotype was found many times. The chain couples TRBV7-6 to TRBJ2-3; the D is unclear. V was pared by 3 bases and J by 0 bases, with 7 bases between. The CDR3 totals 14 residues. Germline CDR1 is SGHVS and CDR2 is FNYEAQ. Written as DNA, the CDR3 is TGTGCCAGCAGCTTCGGCGGAAGCACAGATACGCAGTATTTT. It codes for CASSFGGSTDTQYF.

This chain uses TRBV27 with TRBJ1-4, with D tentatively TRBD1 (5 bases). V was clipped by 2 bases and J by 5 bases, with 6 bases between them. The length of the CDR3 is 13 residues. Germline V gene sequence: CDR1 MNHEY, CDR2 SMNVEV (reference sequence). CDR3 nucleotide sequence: TGTGCCAGCAGTTTAGGGGCGAATGAAAAACTGTTTTTT. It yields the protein CASSLGANEKLFF.

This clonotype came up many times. CDR3 amino acids: CASSPGQGAGEQYF. The CDR3, as DNA: TGTGCCAGCAGCCCGGGACAGGGGGCGGGCGAGCAGTACTTC. V usage is TRBV11-2 and J usage is TRBJ2-7; 12 positions agree with TRBD1. Germline CDR1 SGHAT, CDR2 FQNNGV. CDR3 size: 14 residues. The junction had 5 bases not matched to a gene; V was cut back by 5 bases and J by 6 bases.

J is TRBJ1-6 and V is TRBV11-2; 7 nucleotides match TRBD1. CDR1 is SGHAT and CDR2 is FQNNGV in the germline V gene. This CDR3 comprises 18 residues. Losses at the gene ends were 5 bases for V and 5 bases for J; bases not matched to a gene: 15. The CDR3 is CASSHYGQAAADNSPLHF. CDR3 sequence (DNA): TGTGCCAGCAGCCATTACGGACAGGCAGCGGCGGATAATTCACCCCTCCACTTT. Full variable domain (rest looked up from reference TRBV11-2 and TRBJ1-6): EAGVAQSPRYKIIEKRQSVAFWCNPISGHATLYWYQQILGQGPKLLIQFQNNGVVDDSQLPKDRFSAERLKGVDSTLKIQPAKLEDSAVYLCASSHYGQAAADNSPLHFGNGTRLTVT.

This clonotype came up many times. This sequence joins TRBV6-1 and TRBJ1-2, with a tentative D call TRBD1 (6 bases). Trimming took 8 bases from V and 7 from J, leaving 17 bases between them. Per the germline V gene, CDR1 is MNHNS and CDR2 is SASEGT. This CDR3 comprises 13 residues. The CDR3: CASWDTTPSGYTF. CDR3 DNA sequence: TGTGCCAGCTGGGACACCACTCCCTCTGGCTACACCTTC.

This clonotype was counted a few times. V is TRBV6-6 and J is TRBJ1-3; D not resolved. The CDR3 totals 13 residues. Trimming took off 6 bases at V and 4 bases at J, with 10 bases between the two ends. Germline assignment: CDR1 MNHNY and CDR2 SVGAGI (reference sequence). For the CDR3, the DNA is TGTGCCAGCAGGATAAAGACCGGAAACACCATATATTTT. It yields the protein CASRIKTGNTIYF.

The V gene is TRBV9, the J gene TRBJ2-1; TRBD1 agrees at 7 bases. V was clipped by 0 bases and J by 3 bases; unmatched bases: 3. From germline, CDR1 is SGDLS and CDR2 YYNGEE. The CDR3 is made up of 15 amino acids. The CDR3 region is CASSVVTGNYNEQFF. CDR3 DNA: TGTGCCAGCAGCGTAGTGACAGGGAACTACAATGAGCAGTTCTTC. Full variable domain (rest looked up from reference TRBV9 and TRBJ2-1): DSGVTQTPKHLITATGQRVTLRCSPRSGDLSVYWYQQSLDQGLQFLIQYYNGEERAKGNILERFSAQQFPDLHSELNLSSLELGDSALYFCASSVVTGNYNEQFFGPGTRLTVL.

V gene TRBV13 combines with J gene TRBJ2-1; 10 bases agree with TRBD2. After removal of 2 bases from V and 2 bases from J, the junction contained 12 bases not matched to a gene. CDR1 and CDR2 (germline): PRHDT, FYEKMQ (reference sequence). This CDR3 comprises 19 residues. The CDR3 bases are TGTGCCAGCAGCTTATCCACAGGACTAGCGGCCCTTACCTACAATGAGCAGTTCTTC. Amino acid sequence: CASSLSTGLAALTYNEQFF.

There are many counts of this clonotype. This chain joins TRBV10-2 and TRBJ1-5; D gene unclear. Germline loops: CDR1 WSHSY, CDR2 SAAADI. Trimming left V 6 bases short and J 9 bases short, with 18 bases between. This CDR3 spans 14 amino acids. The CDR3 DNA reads TGCGCCAGCAGCCCAAGGGCCTCTCAGTCGCCCCAGCATTTT. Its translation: CASSPRASQSPQHF.

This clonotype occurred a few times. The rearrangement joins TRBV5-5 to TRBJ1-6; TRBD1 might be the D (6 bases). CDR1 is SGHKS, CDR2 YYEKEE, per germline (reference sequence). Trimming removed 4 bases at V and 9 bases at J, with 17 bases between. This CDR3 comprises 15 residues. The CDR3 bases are TGTGCCAGCAGCGCGACCAGGGGAGATCGTTCACCCCTCCACTTT. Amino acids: CASSATRGDRSPLHF.

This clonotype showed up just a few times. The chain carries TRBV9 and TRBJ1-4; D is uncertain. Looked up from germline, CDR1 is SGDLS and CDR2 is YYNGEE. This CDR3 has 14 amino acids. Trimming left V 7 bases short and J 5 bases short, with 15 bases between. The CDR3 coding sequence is TGTGCCAGCGATGAACGGGGAGAGAATGAAAAACTGTTTTTT. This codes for CASDERGENEKLFF.

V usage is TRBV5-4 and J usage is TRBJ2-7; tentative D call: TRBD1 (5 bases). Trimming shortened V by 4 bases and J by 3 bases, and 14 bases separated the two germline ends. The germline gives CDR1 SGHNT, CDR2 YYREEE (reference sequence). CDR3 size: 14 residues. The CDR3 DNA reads TGTGCCAGCAGCGGGGCCAGGGATCGCTACGAGCAGTACTTC. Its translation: CASSGARDRYEQYF.

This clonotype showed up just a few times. The CDR3 coding sequence is TGTGCCAGCAGCCCCGGACTAGCGGGGACCCAGGGTGAGCAGTTCTTC. Protein sequence: CASSPGLAGTQGEQFF. The J gene is TRBJ2-1, the V gene TRBV7-2; 12 bases map to TRBD2. V was pared by 5 bases and J by 9 bases, with 11 bases of the junction left unmatched. CDR3 length: 16 residues. The germline V gene has CDR1 SGHTA and CDR2 FQGNSA.

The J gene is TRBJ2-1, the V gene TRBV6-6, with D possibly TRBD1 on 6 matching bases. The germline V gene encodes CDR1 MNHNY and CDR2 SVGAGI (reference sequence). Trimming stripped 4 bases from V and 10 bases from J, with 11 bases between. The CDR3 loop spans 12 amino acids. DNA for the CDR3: TGTGCCAGCAGTTCCGGACAGACGGAGCAGTTCTTC. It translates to CASSSGQTEQFF.

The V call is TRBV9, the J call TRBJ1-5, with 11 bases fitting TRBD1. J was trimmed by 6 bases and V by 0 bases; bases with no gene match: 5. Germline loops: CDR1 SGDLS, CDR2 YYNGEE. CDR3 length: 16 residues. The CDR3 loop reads CASSVGTGGAGQPQHF. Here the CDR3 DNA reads TGTGCCAGCAGCGTAGGGACAGGGGGCGCCGGTCAGCCCCAGCATTTT.